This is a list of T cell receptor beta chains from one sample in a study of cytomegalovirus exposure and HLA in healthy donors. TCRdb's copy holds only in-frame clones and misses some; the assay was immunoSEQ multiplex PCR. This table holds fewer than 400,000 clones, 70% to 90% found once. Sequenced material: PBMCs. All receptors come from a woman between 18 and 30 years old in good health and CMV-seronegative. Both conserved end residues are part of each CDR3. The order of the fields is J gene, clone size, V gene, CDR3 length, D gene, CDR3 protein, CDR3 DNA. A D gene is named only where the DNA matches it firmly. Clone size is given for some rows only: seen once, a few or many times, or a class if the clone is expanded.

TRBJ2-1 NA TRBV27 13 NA CASSWAPPNEQFF TGTGCCAGCAGTTGGGCCCCCCCTAATGAGCAGTTCTTC
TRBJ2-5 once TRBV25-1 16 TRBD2 CASSGTSGSVLETQYF TGTGCCAGCAGTGGGACTAGCGGGAGCGTGTTGGAGACCCAGTACTTC
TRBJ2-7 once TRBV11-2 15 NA CASSLDGTSYYEQYF TGTGCCAGCAGCTTAGACGGGACATCTTACTACGAGCAGTACTTC
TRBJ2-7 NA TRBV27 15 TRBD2 CASSLNSLAEYEQYF TGTGCCAGCAGTTTAAATTCCCTAGCGGAATACGAGCAGTACTTC
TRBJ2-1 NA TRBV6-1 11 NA CASGGFNEQFF TGTGCCAGCGGGGGGTTTAATGAGCAGTTCTTC
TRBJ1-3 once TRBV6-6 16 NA CASSYSKQRLGNTIYF TGTGCCAGCAGTTACTCGAAGCAGAGACTTGGAAACACCATATATTTT
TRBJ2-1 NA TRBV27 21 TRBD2 CASSSPSSGTTIKSSYNEQFF TGTGCCAGCAGCTCACCGTCTTCCGGGACTACTATAAAAAGCTCCTACAATGAGCAGTTCTTC
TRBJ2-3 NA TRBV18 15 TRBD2 CASSPIAGGTGAQYF TGTGCCAGCTCACCCATAGCGGGAGGGACCGGAGCGCAGTATTTT
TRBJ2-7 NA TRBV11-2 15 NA CASSLEAREMDEQYF TGTGCCAGCAGCTTAGAGGCCAGGGAAATGGACGAGCAGTACTTC
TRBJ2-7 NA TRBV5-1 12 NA CASSRDLYEQYF TGCGCCAGCAGCCGGGACTTGTACGAGCAGTACTTC
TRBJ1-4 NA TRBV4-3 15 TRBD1 CASSQDRTGVEKLFF TGCGCCAGCAGCCAAGACCGGACAGGGGTTGAAAAACTGTTTTTT
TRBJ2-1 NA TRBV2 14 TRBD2 CATTGLAEYNEQFF TGTGCCACCACAGGACTAGCGGAATACAATGAGCAGTTCTTC
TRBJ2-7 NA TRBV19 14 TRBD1 CASSIGDRDYEQYF TGTGCCAGTAGTATCGGGGACAGAGATTACGAGCAGTACTTC
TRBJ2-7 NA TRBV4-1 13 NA CASSRFRGDEQYF TGCGCCAGCAGCCGCTTCAGGGGTGACGAGCAGTACTTC
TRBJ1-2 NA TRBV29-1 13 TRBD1 CSVEGWTGDGYTF TGCAGCGTTGAAGGATGGACAGGGGACGGCTACACCTTC
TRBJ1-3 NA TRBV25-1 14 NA CASSTGLGGNTIYF TGTGCCAGCAGCACAGGGTTAGGTGGAAACACCATATATTTT
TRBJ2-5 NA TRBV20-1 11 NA CSARPQETQYF TGCAGTGCTAGACCGCAAGAGACCCAGTACTTC
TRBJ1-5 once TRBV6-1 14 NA CASSEDQGGQPQHF TGTGCCAGCAGTGAGGACCAAGGGGGTCAGCCCCAGCATTTT
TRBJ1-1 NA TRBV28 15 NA CASSFGRNLNTEAFF TGTGCCAGCAGTTTTGGCAGGAACTTGAACACTGAAGCTTTCTTT
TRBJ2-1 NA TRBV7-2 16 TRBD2 CASSPPAASGSNEQFF TGTGCCAGCAGCCCTCCCGCGGCTAGCGGGAGCAATGAGCAGTTCTTC
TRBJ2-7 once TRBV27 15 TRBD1 CASSPTGFSSYEQYF TGTGCCAGCAGCCCGACAGGGTTCAGCTCCTACGAGCAGTACTTC
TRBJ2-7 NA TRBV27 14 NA CASSVRTESYEQYF TGTGCCAGCAGTGTTAGGACAGAGTCCTACGAGCAGTACTTC
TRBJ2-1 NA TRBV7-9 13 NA CASSPVGDNEQFF TGTGCCAGCAGCCCGGTCGGGGACAATGAGCAGTTCTTC
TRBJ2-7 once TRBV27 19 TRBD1 CASSSSRRNGTETTYEQYF TGTGCCAGCAGTTCCAGCCGGAGGAACGGGACAGAGACAACCTACGAGCAGTACTTC
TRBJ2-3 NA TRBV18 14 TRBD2 CASLRGGTTDTQYF TGTGCCAGTCTTCGCGGGGGGACCACAGATACGCAGTATTTT
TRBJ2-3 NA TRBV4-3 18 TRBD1 CASSQASGQGHPADTQYF TGCGCCAGCAGCCAAGCAAGTGGACAGGGACACCCCGCAGATACGCAGTATTTT
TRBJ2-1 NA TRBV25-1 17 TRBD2 CASSEDALAGERNEQFF TGTGCCAGCAGTGAAGACGCCCTAGCGGGAGAGAGGAATGAGCAGTTCTTC
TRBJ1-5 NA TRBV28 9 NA CASPRPQHF TGTGCCAGCCCCCGTCCCCAGCATTTT
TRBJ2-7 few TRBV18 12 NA CASSPDSYEQYF TGTGCCAGCTCACCAGACAGCTACGAGCAGTACTTC
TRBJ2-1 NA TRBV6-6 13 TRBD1 CASRTGTYNEQFF TGTGCCAGCAGGACAGGGACCTACAATGAGCAGTTCTTC
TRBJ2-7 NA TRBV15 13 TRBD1 CATSRRQGPPGYF TGTGCCACCAGCAGACGACAGGGTCCCCCGGGGTACTTC
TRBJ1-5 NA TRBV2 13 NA CASGRGGDQPQHF TGTGCCAGCGGAAGGGGGGGCGATCAGCCCCAGCATTTT
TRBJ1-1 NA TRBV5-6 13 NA CASSLPGYTEAFF TGTGCCAGCAGCTTGCCAGGGTACACTGAAGCTTTCTTT
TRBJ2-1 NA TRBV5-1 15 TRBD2 CASSRLAGAYNEQFF TGCGCCAGCAGCAGACTAGCGGGGGCCTACAATGAGCAGTTCTTC
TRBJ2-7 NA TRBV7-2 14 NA CASSLGGSLYEQYF TGTGCCAGCAGCTTAGGCGGGTCCCTCTACGAGCAGTACTTC
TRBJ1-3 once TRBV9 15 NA CASSVEGVWGNTIYF TGTGCCAGCAGCGTAGAAGGGGTTTGGGGAAACACCATATATTTT
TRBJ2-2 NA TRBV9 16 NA CASSVVSSANTGELFF TGTGCCAGCAGCGTAGTGAGCAGCGCGAACACCGGGGAGCTGTTTTTT
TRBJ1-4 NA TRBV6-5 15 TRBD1 CASSLSRGRGEKLFF TGTGCCAGCAGTTTATCCAGGGGGCGAGGAGAAAAACTGTTTTTT
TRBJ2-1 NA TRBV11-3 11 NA CASSLGGQQFF TGTGCCAGCAGCTTAGGGGGGCAGCAGTTCTTC
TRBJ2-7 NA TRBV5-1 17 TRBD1 CASSLAPGTVTFFEQYF TGCGCCAGCAGCTTGGCCCCCGGGACAGTTACCTTTTTCGAGCAGTACTTC
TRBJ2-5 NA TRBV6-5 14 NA CASSNQGFQETQYF TGTGCCAGCAGCAATCAGGGGTTCCAAGAGACCCAGTACTTC
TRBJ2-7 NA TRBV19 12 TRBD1 CASRDRGGEQYF TGTGCCAGCCGGGACAGGGGTGGCGAGCAGTACTTC
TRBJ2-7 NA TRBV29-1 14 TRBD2 CSVDTGLGVHEQYF TGCAGCGTTGACACGGGACTAGGAGTCCACGAGCAGTACTTC
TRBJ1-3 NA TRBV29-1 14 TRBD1 CSVDPTGNGNTIYF TGCAGCGTTGACCCGACAGGGAATGGAAACACCATATATTTT
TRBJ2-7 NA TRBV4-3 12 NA CASSQDIYEQYF TGCGCCAGCAGCCAAGATATCTACGAGCAGTACTTC
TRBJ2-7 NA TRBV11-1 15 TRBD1 CASTLADRGHGEQYF TGTGCCAGCACCCTTGCAGACAGGGGGCATGGAGAGCAGTACTTC
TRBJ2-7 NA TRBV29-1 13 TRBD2 CSVRGRRWYEQYF TGCAGCGTTCGCGGGAGACGGTGGTACGAGCAGTACTTC
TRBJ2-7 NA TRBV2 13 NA CASSEFSDHEQYF TGTGCCAGCAGTGAATTCAGCGATCACGAGCAGTACTTC
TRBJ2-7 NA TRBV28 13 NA CASSLPGVHEQYF TGTGCCAGCAGTTTACCAGGGGTCCACGAGCAGTACTTC
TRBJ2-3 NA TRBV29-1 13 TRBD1 CSVWTGSTDTQYF TGCAGCGTCTGGACAGGGAGCACAGATACGCAGTATTTT
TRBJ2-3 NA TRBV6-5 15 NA CASSFTPGASDTQYF TGTGCCAGCAGTTTCACCCCAGGGGCATCGGATACGCAGTATTTT